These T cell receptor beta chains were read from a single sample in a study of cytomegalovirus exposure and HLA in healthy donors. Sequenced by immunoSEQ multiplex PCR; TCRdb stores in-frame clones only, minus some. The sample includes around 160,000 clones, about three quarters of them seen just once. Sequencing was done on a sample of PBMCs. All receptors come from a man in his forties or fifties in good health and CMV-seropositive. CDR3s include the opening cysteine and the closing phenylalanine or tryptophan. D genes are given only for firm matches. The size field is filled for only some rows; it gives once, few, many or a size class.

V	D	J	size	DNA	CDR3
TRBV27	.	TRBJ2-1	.	TGTGCCTGTGGGGGGGGGCCTTACAATGAGCAGTTCTTC	CACGGGPYNEQFF
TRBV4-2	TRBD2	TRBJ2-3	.	TGTGCCAGCAGCCCCTTGGCGGGAGGGCCGGTAACAGATACGCAGTATTTT	CASSPLAGGPVTDTQYF
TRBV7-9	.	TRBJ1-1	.	TGTGCCAGCAGCCGACTCCCCTCAGGGGTCAGGAGGAACACTGAAGCTTTCTTT	CASSRLPSGVRRNTEAFF
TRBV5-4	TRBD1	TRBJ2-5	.	TGTGCCAGCAGCTTGGAGAGGGGGCGGGAGACCCAGTACTTC	CASSLERGRETQYF
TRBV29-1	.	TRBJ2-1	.	TGCAGCGTCCTTGGGAGTCAGATCGTCAATGAGCAGTTCTTC	CSVLGSQIVNEQFF
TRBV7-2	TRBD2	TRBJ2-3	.	TGTGCCAGCAGCTTACAAACTAGCGGGAGTTTCCCAGATACGCAGTATTTT	CASSLQTSGSFPDTQYF
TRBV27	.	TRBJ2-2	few	TGTGCCAGCCGGAGGGGCTCCGGGGAGCTGTTTTTT	CASRRGSGELFF
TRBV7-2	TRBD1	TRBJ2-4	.	TGTGCCAGCAGCCCGGGACAGGGGCGAAACATTCAGTACTTC	CASSPGQGRNIQYF
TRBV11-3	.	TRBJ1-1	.	TGTGCCAGCAGCTCGGGATCGAACACTGAAGCTTTCTTT	CASSSGSNTEAFF
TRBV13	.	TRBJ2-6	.	TGTGCCAGCAGCTCCCCCATTATGGGCGCTGGGGCCAACGTCCTGACTTTC	CASSSPIMGAGANVLTF
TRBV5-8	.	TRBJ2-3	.	TGTGCCAGCAGCCCGGGGTCTTCAAGCATCACAGATACGCAGTATTTT	CASSPGSSSITDTQYF
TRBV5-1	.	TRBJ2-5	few	TGCGCCAGCAGCTGGGACTCCACCCAGGAGACCCAGTACTTC	CASSWDSTQETQYF
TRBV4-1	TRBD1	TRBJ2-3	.	TGCGCCAGCAGCCAAAAGGGACAGGGGACAGATACGCAGTATTTT	CASSQKGQGTDTQYF
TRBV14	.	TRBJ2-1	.	TGTGCCAGCAGCCAAGAACGCCAGGGGAGCCTTGGCTACAATGAGCAGTTCTTC	CASSQERQGSLGYNEQFF
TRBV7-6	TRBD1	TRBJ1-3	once	TGTGCCAGCAGCCCCACCGGGACAGGGGTTGGAAACACCATATATTTT	CASSPTGTGVGNTIYF
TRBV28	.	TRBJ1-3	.	TGTGCCAGCAGCCAGGGCTTCTCTGGAAACACCATATATTTT	CASSQGFSGNTIYF
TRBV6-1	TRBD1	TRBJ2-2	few	TGTGCCAGCAGCCGACAGGGGGGTGCCGGGGAGCTGTTTTTT	CASSRQGGAGELFF
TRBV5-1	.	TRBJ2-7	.	TGCGCCAGCAGCTCCTCGGACAGCTCCTACGAGCAGTACTTC	CASSSSDSSYEQYF
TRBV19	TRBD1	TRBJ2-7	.	TGTGCCAGTAGTAGGGGGACAGGGTCCAACTACGAGCAGTACTTC	CASSRGTGSNYEQYF
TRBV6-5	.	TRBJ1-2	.	TGTGCCAGCAGTTACTCGAACAGCTACACCTTC	CASSYSNSYTF
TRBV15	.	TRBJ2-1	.	TGTGCCACCAGCAGGCCGACAGAACTTCAATACAATGAGCAGTTCTTC	CATSRPTELQYNEQFF
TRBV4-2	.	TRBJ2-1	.	TGTGCCAGCAGCTTGCCATTCCTTATAGGGGCCCCGCGGCAGTTCTTC	CASSLPFLIGAPRQFF
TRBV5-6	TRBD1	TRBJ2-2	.	TGTGCCAGCAGCTCCTCCGGGACAGTGAACACCGGGGAGCTGTTTTTT	CASSSSGTVNTGELFF
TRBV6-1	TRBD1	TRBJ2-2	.	TGTGCCAGCAGAGCCGGGACAGGGGACACCGGGGAGCTGTTTTTT	CASRAGTGDTGELFF
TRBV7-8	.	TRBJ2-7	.	TGTGCCAGCAGCGGACAGCGGGACCCCTCCTACGAGCAGTACTTC	CASSGQRDPSYEQYF
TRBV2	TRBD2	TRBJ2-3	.	TGTGCCAGCAGTGTGGTCGCGGGAGCGGCAGATACGCAGTATTTT	CASSVVAGAADTQYF